The TCR beta chain described here comes from a study of blood T cell repertoires in COVID-19. At the level of the study: Both acute and convalescent COVID-19 samples were obtained from the United States, Italy and Spain. T cells, B-cell-depleted T cells, or PBMCs provided the cDNA or gDNA that served as material.

Authors' processing steps: Estimates of nucleated cell counts were drawn from the amplification of reference gene primers. The protocol was immunoSEQ multiplex PCR, while the TCRdb copy is restricted to in-frame clones and leaves out a portion. V, J and clone size reflect that table, while D and trimming were determined from the DNA. This table holds 150,000 to 200,000 clones, over 75% found once. With 5 bases removed from V and 3 bases from J, the gap between germline ends came to 13 bases. The length of the CDR3 is 15 residues. CDR1 and CDR2 (germline): LNHDA, SQIVND (reference sequence). The chain employs TRBV19 and TRBJ2-2, with D possibly TRBD1 on 6 matching bases. Material: peripheral blood. This TCR was recovered from a man between 60 and 70 years old with active or convalescent COVID-19. The CDR3 DNA follows: TGTGCCAGTAGTTTACAGGGTACTTACACCGGGGAGCTGTTTTTT. It is translated as CASSLQGTYTGELFF.